Each of the 27 T cell receptor beta chains below was sequenced from the same sample in a study of T cells in Graves' hyperthyroidism and ophthalmopathy. Regions amplified from RNA transcripts were the TCR beta CDR3 regions. First-round RT-PCR targeting the TCR CDR3 was performed with the HTBI primer set. Each CDR3 protein gets one entry after TCRdb re-called the multiplex PCR reads with MiXCR. The table records approximately 740,000 distinct CDR3 sequences, around 15% of them present only once. The sample was blood. These receptors originate from a woman aged 18-29 years with Graves' hyperthyroidism.

This clonotype was counted ten times or more. The chain employs TRBV20-1 and TRBJ2-1; D is possibly TRBD2 (6 bases). Per germline, CDR1 DFQATT and CDR2 SNEGSKA (reference sequence). V was clipped by 3 bases and J by 2 bases, with 11 bases between them. The CDR3 sequence is 14 residues long. CDR3 coding DNA: TGCAGTGCTAGCGGGAGATGGACCTACAATGAGCAGTTCTTC. It codes for CSASGRWTYNEQFF.

The chain combines TRBV5-1 with TRBJ1-2; TRBD1 is a possible D gene (5 bases). Germline CDR1 SGHRS, CDR2 YFSETQ. The CDR3 length is 15 residues. With 0 bases removed from V and 4 bases from J, the gap between germline ends came to 13 bases. The chain's CDR3 is CASSLARDGAYGYTF. The DNA of the CDR3 is TGCGCCAGCAGCTTGGCCAGGGACGGAGCCTATGGCTACACCTTC.

The chain employs TRBV28 and TRBJ2-7; 9 bases line up with TRBD1. Germline values: CDR1 MDHEN, CDR2 SYDVKM. V shed 1 base, J shed 1 base, and the junction held 8 bases outside the gene matches. This CDR3 has 17 residues. CDR3 in amino acids: CASSLSLGDRESYEQYF. The CDR3 DNA reads as TGTGCCAGCAGTTTATCCCTCGGGGACAGGGAGTCCTACGAGCAGTACTTC.

There are a few counts of this clonotype. This rearrangement joins TRBV24-1 to TRBJ1-2; D perhaps matches TRBD1 (6 bases). Germline V gene data show CDR1 as KGHDR and CDR2 as SFDVKD. This CDR3 comprises 17 residues. V was shortened by 9 bases and J by 4 bases, with 26 bases between the two germline ends. The CDR3 sequence is CATPVGRTVRDSYGYTF. In nucleotides, the CDR3 is TGTGCCACCCCGGTGGGGCGGACAGTACGGGATAGCTATGGCTACACCTTC.

This clonotype has ten or more counts. The chain employs TRBV11-2 and TRBJ2-3; no clear D. Germline CDR1 SGHAT, CDR2 FQNNGV. The CDR3 totals 14 residues. Trimming shortened V by 3 bases and J by 2 bases, and 9 bases separated the two germline ends. CDR3 region: CASSFEVITDTQYF. DNA of the CDR3: TGTGCCAGCAGCTTTGAAGTCATCACAGATACGCAGTATTTT.

This clonotype turned up a few times. The CDR3 DNA is TGTGCCAGCTCACCCATCCTGGGGGGGAATTCACCCCTCCACTTT. Translation: CASSPILGGNSPLHF. The J gene is TRBJ1-6, the V gene TRBV2, with a possible D match to TRBD1 (5 bases). The CDR3 sequence is 15 residues long. CDR1 is SNHLY, CDR2 FYNNEI, per germline. V was cut by 8 bases and J by 7 bases, with 18 bases left in between.

This clonotype was picked up many times. The chain has TRBV30 and TRBJ1-1, with TRBD1 as a possible D gene (6 bases). Germline CDR1 reads GTSNPN; CDR2 reads SVGIG (reference sequence). CDR3 length: 15 amino acids. Between the trimmed V and J ends, which lost 4 bases and 8 bases, there was a span of 23 bases. CDR3 nucleotides: TGTGCCTGGACTCGAGGGGGAACAGTTCAGGTCGAAGCTTTCTTT. Its protein product is CAWTRGGTVQVEAFF.

This clonotype was counted between two and nine times. The chain is built from TRBV7-2 and TRBJ2-3; D not certain. The germline CDR1 and CDR2 sequences are SGHTA and FQGNSA. The CDR3 length is 16 residues. Between the trimmed V and J ends, which lost 1 base and 2 bases, there was a span of 13 bases. The CDR3 nucleotides read TGTGCCAGCAGCTTAGGTCGACGGAGACTCACAGATACGCAGTATTTT. Translated, it gives CASSLGRRRLTDTQYF.

This clonotype has a count of ten or more. This chain joins TRBV7-2 and TRBJ2-3; the D gene is possibly TRBD1 (5 bases). With 4 bases removed from V and 2 bases from J, the gap between germline ends came to 10 bases. The CDR3 runs 14 residues. CDR1 is SGHTA and CDR2 is FQGNSA in the germline V gene. CDR3 coding DNA: TGTGCCAGCAGCTGGGGCAGCCACACAGATACGCAGTATTTT. Amino acids: CASSWGSHTDTQYF.

This clonotype was seen only a few times. The chain combines TRBV11-2 with TRBJ2-6; D is perhaps TRBD1 or TRBD2 (5 bases each). This CDR3 has 18 residues. Germline values: CDR1 SGHAT, CDR2 FQNNGV. Trimming left V 5 bases short and J 0 bases short, with 17 bases between. The CDR3 loop reads CASSRDRLDYSGANVLTF. CDR3 in DNA: TGTGCCAGCAGCCGCGACAGACTTGACTACTCTGGGGCCAACGTCCTGACTTTC.

This clonotype was found many times. The chain combines TRBV6-2 or TRBV6-3 with TRBJ1-1; D is unclear. Trimming pared 6 bases from V and 1 base from J, leaving 12 bases between. This CDR3 is built from 14 residues. From germline, CDR1 is MNHEY and CDR2 SVGEGT. DNA of the CDR3: TGTGCCAGCAGGAGGATACAACAGAACACTGAAGCTTTCTTT. It yields the protein CASRRIQQNTEAFF.

Notes on this clonotype: Because it lacks the conserved phenylalanine or tryptophan at the end, this CDR3 is likely a read error. V gene TRBV20-1 combines with J gene TRBJ2-5; D is ambiguous. The V end was cut by 5 bases, the J end by 0 bases, with 16 bases between. Germline lookup yields CDR1 DFQATT and CDR2 SNEGSKA (reference sequence). CDR3 length equals 15 residues. The CDR3 protein is CSAPSPLRDQETQYY. In DNA form, the CDR3 reads TGCAGTGCTCCATCCCCCCTACGGGACCAAGAGACCCAGTACTAC.

The chain is built from TRBV12-3 or TRBV12-4 and TRBJ1-5; D unresolved. V was clipped by 3 bases and J by 5 bases, with 14 bases between them. This CDR3 region has 15 residues. The CDR3 region has the DNA TGTGCCAGCAGTTTTAGGCAGGCGCCTGATCAGCCCCAGCATTTT. Amino acids: CASSFRQAPDQPQHF.

This clonotype was counted at least ten times. The chain carries TRBV18 and TRBJ2-7; TRBD2 agrees at 8 bases. Germline CDR1 and CDR2: KGHSH and LQKENI. CDR3 length equals 14 residues. V shed 2 bases, J shed 5 bases, and the junction held 5 bases outside the gene matches. The CDR3 DNA follows: TGTGCCAGCTCACCAAGCAGCGGGAGAGACGAGCAGTACTTC. This sequence encodes CASSPSSGRDEQYF.

This clonotype was observed at least ten times. The chain combines TRBV20-1 with TRBJ2-3; 7 positions match TRBD2. The J segment lost 4 bases and the V segment lost 3 bases, leaving 13 bases of the junction unmatched. CDR1 is DFQATT, CDR2 SNEGSKA, per germline (reference sequence). This CDR3 comprises 16 residues. Here the CDR3 DNA reads TGCAGTGCTAGGACCGACACTAGCGTCGTTCCAGATACGCAGTATTTT. This gives the protein CSARTDTSVVPDTQYF.

This chain connects TRBV5-8 to TRBJ2-2, with D tentatively TRBD1 (6 bases). V lost 0 bases, J lost 6 bases, and 9 bases lay in between. This CDR3 comprises 14 residues. CDR1 and CDR2 (germline): SGHTS, YDEGEE. DNA for the CDR3: TGTGCCAGCAGCTTGGGACAGGCACCCGGGGAGCTGTTTTTT. Residues: CASSLGQAPGELFF.

Many counts were recorded for this clonotype. The J gene is TRBJ2-3, the V gene TRBV12-3 or TRBV12-4; 7 bases agree with TRBD1. This CDR3 has 15 residues. V lost 6 bases and J lost 2; bases outside the gene matches: 8. The CDR3 DNA reads TGTGCCAGCAGCAATAACAGGGGACCCACAGATACGCAGTATTTT. Translation gives CASSNNRGPTDTQYF.

This chain's CDR3 is CASSVAASGSGTQYF. The CDR3, as DNA: TGTGCCAGCAGCGTAGCAGCTAGCGGGTCGGGGACCCAGTACTTC. J is TRBJ2-5 and V is TRBV3-1; TRBD2 aligns across 8 bases. V dropped 5 bases and J dropped 7; count of bases not matched to a gene: 12. Germline V gene sequence: CDR1 LGHDT, CDR2 YNNKEL (reference sequence). The CDR3 is made up of 15 amino acids.

This clonotype appeared a few times. The chain has TRBV19 and TRBJ2-7, with D unclear. The germline V gene has CDR1 LNHDA and CDR2 SQIVND (reference sequence). Trimming took 1 base from V and 6 from J, leaving 10 bases between them. The CDR3 has 13 amino acids. DNA of the CDR3: TGTGCCAGTAGTATAGGTATAGGCAGCGAGCAGTACTTC. Its translation is CASSIGIGSEQYF.

This clonotype was seen a few times. The V gene is TRBV6-1, the J gene TRBJ2-7; 11 bases map to TRBD1. V was clipped by 8 bases and J by 3 bases; unmatched bases: 6. The CDR3 length is 14 residues. Germline values: CDR1 MNHNS, CDR2 SASEGT. The CDR3 DNA reads as TGTGCCAGCGAAAGGACAGGGGGCGGCTACGAGCAGTACTTC. Protein sequence: CASERTGGGYEQYF.

The table lists this clonotype with a few counts. This chain connects TRBV27 to TRBJ1-1; 7 bases match TRBD1. CDR1 MNHEY and CDR2 SMNVEV come from the germline V gene (reference sequence). After removal of 5 bases from V and 1 base from J, the junction contained 7 bases not matched to a gene. The CDR3 runs 15 residues. CDR3 amino acids: CASSPHRGGNTEAFF. Written as DNA, the CDR3 is TGTGCCAGCAGTCCCCACAGGGGAGGGAACACTGAAGCTTTCTTT.

The CDR3 loop reads CASSLGSTVSSYEQYF. The CDR3 nucleotides are TGTGCCAGCAGCTTAGGATCGACAGTTTCCTCCTACGAGCAGTACTTC. V and J are TRBV7-9 and TRBJ2-7; weak D call: TRBD1 (5 bases). V was pared by 1 base and J by 0 bases, with 13 bases between. Germline V gives CDR1 SEHNR, CDR2 FQNEAQ (reference sequence). The CDR3 is made up of 16 amino acids. Full variable domain (outside the CDR3, taken from reference TRBV7-9 and TRBJ2-7): DTGVSQNPRHKITKRGQNVTFRCDPISEHNRLYWYRQTLGQGPEFLTYFQNEAQLEKSRLLSDRFSAERPKGSFSTLEIQRTEQGDSAMYLCASSLGSTVSSYEQYFGPGTRLTVT.

This clonotype was picked up a small number of times. The gene calls are TRBV5-6 and TRBJ1-2; D is ambiguous. Germline CDR1 and CDR2: SGHDT and YYEEEE. Trimming cost V 0 bases and J 3 bases, with 15 bases left between them. The CDR3 has 16 amino acids. CDR3 in amino acids: CASSLAGRWAYYGYTF. Written as DNA, the CDR3 is TGTGCCAGCAGCTTGGCCGGAAGGTGGGCATACTATGGCTACACCTTC.

The chain links TRBV29-1 to TRBJ2-1; 10 bases agree with TRBD1. CDR1 and CDR2 from the germline V gene are SQVTM and ANQGSEA. J gave up 7 bases and V 7 bases, and 7 bases lay outside the gene matches. The CDR3 has 13 amino acids. The CDR3 coding sequence is TGCAGCGCTGACAGGGGGCGGGGTAATGAGCAGTTCTTC. As protein: CSADRGRGNEQFF.

This clonotype turned up a few times. With a much larger clone just one base away, this may be a read error. The CDR3 DNA reads as TGTGCCCGGAGGGTCCGTTACAATGAGCAGTTCTTC. It encodes CARRVRYNEQFF. This chain uses TRBV30 with TRBJ2-1; tentatively, D is TRBD2 (6 bases). Germline lookup yields CDR1 GTSNPN and CDR2 SVGIG (reference sequence). This CDR3 spans 12 amino acids. The whole variable domain, filled in from reference TRBV30 and TRBJ2-1, reads SQTIHQWPATLVQPVGSPLSLECTVEGTSNPNLYWYRQAAGRGLQLLFYSVGIGQISSEVPQNLSASRPQDRQFILSSKKLLLSDSGFYLCARRVRYNEQFFGPGTRLTVL.

This clonotype was seen repeatedly, ten times or more. The chain carries TRBV13 and TRBJ2-5, with 8 bases aligning to TRBD2. The length of the CDR3 is 15 residues. Germline V gives CDR1 PRHDT, CDR2 FYEKMQ (reference sequence). J lost 5 bases, V lost 5 bases, and 10 bases had no gene match. This chain's CDR3 is CASSQRGSGIETQYF. The CDR3 region has the DNA TGTGCCAGCAGCCAACGAGGTAGCGGGATCGAGACCCAGTACTTC.

This clonotype was observed a handful of times. The V call is TRBV19, the J call TRBJ1-5; no firm D call. Between the trimmed V and J ends, which lost 6 bases and 7 bases, there was a span of 19 bases. Germline assignment: CDR1 LNHDA and CDR2 SQIVND (reference sequence). The CDR3 is made up of 15 amino acids. The CDR3 DNA is TGTGCCAGTAGCCCCCCGCAGAACCGCGGGCAGCCCCAGCATTTT. Protein: CASSPPQNRGQPQHF.